This entry features one T cell receptor (beta chain) sequence. This entry comes from a study of blood T cell repertoires in COVID-19. Study-wide background: Acute and convalescent COVID-19 specimens originated in the United States, Italy and Spain. The cDNA or gDNA used as material had been derived from T cells, B-cell-depleted T cells, or PBMCs.

As handled by the study authors: By means of reference gene primer amplification, nucleated cell counts were estimated. Assay: immunoSEQ multiplex PCR; the TCRdb copy retains only in-frame clones and omits some. V, J and clone size reflect that table, while D and trimming were determined from the DNA. The sample contains around 190,000 clones, about 80% of which appear only once. Germline CDR1 SGHRS, CDR2 YFSETQ. The CDR3 has 16 amino acids. J gave up 3 bases and V 2 bases, and 8 bases lay outside the gene matches. The clonotype comes from a man aged 60 to 69 with acute or convalescent COVID-19. V gene TRBV5-1 combines with J gene TRBJ1-1, with 9 bases that match TRBD1. Material: peripheral blood. CDR3 residues: CASSFTGGRLYTEAFF. The CDR3 nucleotides are TGCGCCAGCAGCTTTACAGGGGGCCGGCTATACACTGAAGCTTTCTTT.